The sequence of this T cell receptor (beta chain) was determined in a study of STAT3 mutations in large granular lymphocyte leukemia. General study results and limits: In several patients, dominant TCR clone burden exceeded STAT3 mutant burden. In T-cell large granular lymphocyte leukemia, about half of patients showed multiple immunodominant subclonotypes.

Trimming removed 3 bases at V and 8 bases at J, with 13 bases between. Looked up from germline, CDR1 is LGHNA and CDR2 is YSLEER. The CDR3 contains 13 residues. The protocol was immunoSEQ multiplex PCR, while the TCRdb copy is restricted to in-frame clones and leaves out a portion. The sample consists of approximately 42,000 clones, about 81% of them appearing once. Comment on this clone: Its antigen is not known.

The chain recombines TRBV4-3 with TRBJ1-2; possible D gene TRBD1, 5 bases. This clonotype was sampled from a human donor with T large granular lymphocyte leukemia. Some clones in this sample may be carry-over from other donors' samples. Specimen: PBMCs. The CDR3 region is CASSQTGVRGYTF. CDR3 DNA: TGCGCCAGCAGCCAGACGGGGGTACGAGGCTACACCTTC.